This T cell receptor beta chain was retrieved from a study of T-cell reconstitution after alpha-beta-depleted transplantation in children. Construction of the TCRbeta library involved unique molecular identifiers. TCRdb ran MiXCR on the PCR reads and lists one entry per CDR3 protein. The repertoire holds 350,000 to 450,000 distinct CDR3 sequences, with 10% to 15% as singletons. Sequencing was performed on PBMCs, taken from the stem cell graft. This receptor was identified in a human donor who donated a stem cell graft to a child with Fanconi anemia.

CDR3 in DNA: TGCAGTGCTAGAGATGGGGTCTACTACGAGCAGTACTTC. Protein product: CSARDGVYYEQYF. The V and J genes are TRBV20-1 and TRBJ2-7; no firm D call. Trimming shortened V by 0 bases and J by 3 bases, and 9 bases separated the two germline ends. Germline lookup yields CDR1 DFQATT and CDR2 SNEGSKA (reference sequence). The CDR3 has 13 residues.